The 30 T cell receptor beta chains in this list originate from one sample, sequenced in a study of response to subunit inactivated influenza vaccine. TCRdb redid the calling of the RT-PCR reads with MiXCR, one entry per CDR3 protein. The table has about half a million distinct CDR3 sequences, roughly 11% seen once; the top ten hold approximately 12%. The sequences come from PBMCs from blood, collected roughly 45 days after vaccination. All receptors derive from a man aged 50 or older who received an inactivated influenza vaccine.

The chain has TRBV2 and TRBJ2-7; a weak D match, TRBD2 (6 bases). CDR3 length: 14 residues. V was trimmed by 6 bases and J by 4 bases, leaving 16 bases between them. Germline V gene sequence: CDR1 SNHLY, CDR2 FYNNEI. The CDR3 DNA reads TGTGCCAGCAGAGTCGCTCTCCGGGGGTACGAGCAGTACTTC. Translating gives CASRVALRGYEQYF. The full variable domain, completed using reference TRBV2 and TRBJ2-7, is EPEVTQTPSHQVTQMGQEVILRCVPISNHLYFYWYRQILGQKVEFLVSFYNNEISEKSEIFDDQFSVERPDGSNFTLKIRSTKLEDSAMYFCASRVALRGYEQYFGPGTRLTVT.

This clonotype was seen repeatedly, ten times or more. The V call is TRBV20-1, the J call TRBJ2-4; maybe TRBD1 (5 bases). Germline V gene data show CDR1 as DFQATT and CDR2 as SNEGSKA (reference sequence). The length of the CDR3 is 16 residues. The ends were cut back, 3 bases at V and 7 bases at J, with 22 bases in the middle. The CDR3 spells CSASPFGGLKGNIQYF. The CDR3 region has the DNA TGCAGTGCTAGTCCATTTGGCGGCCTAAAGGGGAACATTCAGTACTTC.

The rearrangement uses TRBV7-2 and TRBJ2-7; 14 nucleotides agree with TRBD2. The CDR3 has 16 residues. The ends lost 6 bases at V and 2 bases at J; junction bases unmatched: 6. Germline V lookup: CDR1 SGHTA, CDR2 FQGNSA. CDR3 nucleotides: TGTGCCAGCAGTTCCAGACTAGCGGGGGGGGCCTACGAGCAGTACTTC. As protein: CASSSRLAGGAYEQYF.

This chain connects TRBV3-1 to TRBJ2-7; D possibly matches TRBD1 or TRBD2 (5 bases each). The germline V and J ends were trimmed by 1 base and 2 bases, with 24 bases remaining between them. The CDR3 has 19 residues. Germline values: CDR1 LGHDT, CDR2 YNNKEL (reference sequence). CDR3 DNA: TGTGCCAGCAGCCAAGTATCGGACCTCTTCGGGACCGAAGCCTACGAGCAGTACTTC. Its translation is CASSQVSDLFGTEAYEQYF.

This clonotype was seen a handful of times. The V gene is TRBV12-3 or TRBV12-4, the J gene TRBJ2-2; TRBD1 agrees at 8 bases. J lost 7 bases, V lost 6 bases, and 13 bases had no gene match. The CDR3 sequence is 16 residues long. The CDR3 loop reads CASSWLTGDFGGELFF. The CDR3 nucleotides are TGTGCCAGCAGCTGGCTGACAGGGGACTTTGGCGGGGAGCTGTTTTTT.

The chain combines TRBV19 with TRBJ1-2; D may be TRBD1 (6 bases). Germline-derived CDR1 and CDR2 are LNHDA and SQIVND (reference sequence). The CDR3 has 14 residues. Trimming cost V 7 bases and J 4 bases, with 16 bases left between them. The CDR3 sequence: CASTDGQFFYGYTF. The CDR3 DNA follows: TGTGCCAGTACCGACGGACAGTTCTTCTATGGCTACACCTTC.

This clonotype was recorded at least ten times. This chain uses TRBV15 with TRBJ2-1; a weak D match, TRBD2 (6 bases). V was cut by 5 bases and J by 6 bases, with 17 bases left in between. CDR1 and CDR2 from the germline V gene are LNHNV and YYDKDF (reference sequence). The CDR3 runs to 15 residues. DNA for the CDR3: TGTGCCACCAGCCCGAGTGGAGGGGTCCCCAATGAGCAGTTCTTC. Translated: CATSPSGGVPNEQFF.

This CDR3 reads CASSLLGQAYEQYF. The CDR3 DNA is TGTGCCAGCAGTTTATTGGGACAGGCCTACGAGCAGTACTTC. This chain connects TRBV27 to TRBJ2-7; 8 bases match TRBD1. There are 14 residues in the CDR3. Germline loops: CDR1 MNHEY, CDR2 SMNVEV (reference sequence). With 1 base clipped from V and 2 bases from J, the junction kept 1 base outside the gene matches.

The chain carries TRBV4-2 and TRBJ2-7, with D perhaps TRBD1 (6 bases). The CDR3 has 16 residues. V was trimmed by 0 bases and J by 5 bases, leaving 17 bases between them. In germline, CDR1 is LGHNA, CDR2 YNFKEQ. CDR3 loop: CASSQDRQGPSNEQYF. The CDR3 region has the DNA TGTGCCAGCAGCCAAGATAGGCAGGGGCCGTCTAACGAGCAGTACTTC.

This clonotype was recorded a few times. The chain has TRBV3-1 and TRBJ1-1, with 7 bases lining up with TRBD1. The V and J ends lost 3 bases and 8 bases, in that order; junction bases with no gene match: 6. The CDR3 covers 13 residues. Germline V lookup: CDR1 LGHDT, CDR2 YNNKEL (reference sequence). Here the CDR3 DNA reads TGTGCCAGCAGCCAGGAGGGACAGTCAGAAGCTTTCTTT. This translates into CASSQEGQSEAFF.

The chain couples TRBV7-3 to TRBJ2-1, with D possibly TRBD2 on 5 matching bases. Germline values: CDR1 SGHTA, CDR2 FQGTGA. The V end lost 2 bases, the J end lost 4 bases, and 15 bases lay between the germline ends. This CDR3 is 16 amino acids long. The CDR3 DNA follows: TGTGCCAGCAGCTTAGATGGCGGAGGAATGTACAATGAGCAGTTCTTC. This encodes CASSLDGGGMYNEQFF.

This clonotype was detected many times. V is TRBV12-3 or TRBV12-4 and J is TRBJ1-3; a weak D match, TRBD1 (5 bases). The V and J ends lost 5 bases and 1 base respectively, with 15 bases between them. CDR3 size: 16 residues. The CDR3 DNA sequence: TGTGCCAGCAGTCGAGGACAAACAGATTCTGGAAACACCATATATTTT. It yields the protein CASSRGQTDSGNTIYF.

This clonotype has more than one count but fewer than ten. The chain recombines TRBV6-2 or TRBV6-3 with TRBJ2-7; D call uncertain. The germline V and J ends were trimmed by 2 bases and 4 bases, with 9 bases remaining between them. Looked up from germline, CDR1 is MNHEY and CDR2 is SVGEGT. CDR3 length equals 13 residues. The CDR3 loop is CASSYPGQYEQYF. CDR3 in DNA: TGTGCCAGCAGTTACCCCGGTCAGTACGAGCAGTACTTC.

The chain uses TRBV4-2 and TRBJ2-1; D not certain. CDR3 length equals 14 residues. V shed 10 bases and J shed 3 bases, with 16 bases lying between them. The germline V gene has CDR1 LGHNA and CDR2 YNFKEQ. CDR3 DNA sequence: TGTGCCATGGGCCCCGGGCTCCACTACAATGAGCAGTTCTTC. Encoded protein: CAMGPGLHYNEQFF.

This clonotype was picked up a small number of times. This chain joins TRBV2 and TRBJ2-1, with 12 bases aligning to TRBD1. The CDR3 is 15 residues long. Losses at the gene ends were 5 bases for V and 7 bases for J; bases not matched to a gene: 6. Looked up from germline, CDR1 is SNHLY and CDR2 is FYNNEI. The CDR3 protein is CASSLGQGAGNEQFF. The CDR3 DNA is TGTGCCAGCAGTTTGGGACAGGGGGCTGGTAATGAGCAGTTCTTC.

This rearrangement joins TRBV2 to TRBJ2-2; 7 bases are a match to TRBD1. Germline assignment: CDR1 SNHLY and CDR2 FYNNEI. CDR3 size: 16 residues. V lost 6 bases and J lost 2; bases outside the gene matches: 9. The CDR3 DNA is TGTGCCAGCAGATATGGGACAGCAATAAACACCGGGGAGCTGTTTTTT. It encodes CASRYGTAINTGELFF.

This clonotype was seen ten or more times. The J gene is TRBJ2-7, the V gene TRBV6-5, with 7 bases identical to TRBD1. The CDR3 extends over 14 amino acids. Trimming removed 4 bases from V and 0 bases from J; junction bases left unmatched: 3. CDR1 and CDR2 from the germline V gene are MNHEY and SVGAGI. The DNA for the CDR3 is TGTGCCAGCAGTTGGGACAGCAGCTCCTACGAGCAGTACTTC. As protein: CASSWDSSSYEQYF.

This clonotype has more than one count but fewer than ten. This sequence joins TRBV30 and TRBJ1-2; D may be TRBD1 (5 bases). Germline-derived CDR1 and CDR2 are GTSNPN and SVGIG (reference sequence). The CDR3 has 11 amino acids. V was clipped by 8 bases and J by 3 bases, with 10 bases between them. CDR3 amino acids: CARQGDYGYTF. The CDR3 region has the DNA TGTGCCAGGCAGGGAGACTATGGCTACACCTTC.

This clonotype was counted a few times. The gene calls are TRBV29-1 and TRBJ2-2; 7 positions match TRBD1. The length of the CDR3 is 13 residues. In germline, CDR1 is SQVTM, CDR2 ANQGSEA. V lost 6 bases to trimming and J lost 2 bases; unmatched junction nucleotides: 3. CDR3 amino acids: CSVDRVNTGELFF. DNA for the CDR3: TGCAGCGTCGACAGGGTAAACACCGGGGAGCTGTTTTTT.

V usage is TRBV28 and J usage is TRBJ1-2, with a weak D call TRBD1 (6 bases). Deletions cut 7 bases from V and 2 bases from J, with 17 bases between. Germline CDR1 reads MDHEN; CDR2 reads SYDVKM. There are 15 residues in the CDR3. CDR3 sequence: CASMGALGFNYGYTF. CDR3 coding DNA: TGTGCCAGCATGGGGGCTCTGGGTTTCAACTATGGCTACACCTTC.

This clonotype has a handful of counts. The rearrangement joins TRBV20-1 to TRBJ2-3, with 10 bases aligning to TRBD2. Germline CDR1 and CDR2: DFQATT and SNEGSKA (reference sequence). V lost 1 base, J lost 2 bases, and 6 bases stayed unmatched. There are 16 residues in the CDR3. CDR3 sequence reads: CSARGLTSGNTDTQYF. In DNA form, the CDR3 reads TGCAGTGCTAGAGGTTTAACTAGCGGGAACACAGATACGCAGTATTTT.

In this sample, this clonotype turned up a few times. This chain joins TRBV5-1 and TRBJ1-4; a possible D gene is TRBD1 (6 bases). This CDR3 comprises 15 residues. CDR1 and CDR2 (germline): SGHRS, YFSETQ. The V end lost 4 bases, the J end lost 0 bases, and 10 bases lay between the germline ends. The CDR3: CASSSHRATNEKLFF. DNA of the CDR3: TGCGCCAGCAGCAGTCACAGGGCAACTAATGAAAAACTGTTTTTT.

This clonotype appeared a few times. The V gene is TRBV7-2, the J gene TRBJ2-7, with 7 positions matching TRBD2. Losses at the gene ends were 5 bases for V and 7 bases for J; bases not matched to a gene: 11. The CDR3 consists of 14 residues. The germline V gene encodes CDR1 SGHTA and CDR2 FQGNSA. CDR3 amino acids: CASSLLREGREQYF. In DNA form, the CDR3 reads TGTGCCAGCAGCCTCCTCAGGGAGGGTAGGGAGCAGTACTTC.

The chain combines TRBV7-2 with TRBJ2-7; 7 bases match TRBD2. Germline CDR1 is SGHTA and CDR2 is FQGNSA. V was pared by 6 bases and J by 6 bases, with 8 bases of the junction left unmatched. There are 13 residues in the CDR3. This chain's CDR3 is CASRPAGLGEQYF. In nucleotides, the CDR3 is TGTGCCAGCAGACCAGCGGGACTGGGCGAGCAGTACTTC.

The chain uses TRBV20-1 and TRBJ2-1; the D gene is possibly TRBD1 (5 bases). Per the germline V gene, CDR1 is DFQATT and CDR2 is SNEGSKA (reference sequence). The CDR3 extends over 15 amino acids. The germline V and J ends were trimmed by 3 bases and 8 bases, with 20 bases remaining between them. The chain's CDR3 is CSASVGAVGTDEQFF. For the CDR3, the DNA is TGCAGTGCTAGTGTAGGGGCGGTGGGTACAGATGAGCAGTTCTTC.

This clonotype was picked up many times. The chain has TRBV18 and TRBJ2-7; D gene unclear. The CDR3 consists of 12 residues. In germline, CDR1 is KGHSH, CDR2 LQKENI. The V end lost 3 bases, the J end lost 4 bases, and 7 bases lay between the germline ends. CDR3 protein: CASSPGNYEQYF. The CDR3 region has the DNA TGTGCCAGCTCACCGGGTAATTACGAGCAGTACTTC.

The J gene is TRBJ2-2, the V gene TRBV2; 9 bases line up with TRBD1. V gave up 7 bases and J gave up 6 bases; unmatched junction bases: 6. The germline V gene has CDR1 SNHLY and CDR2 FYNNEI. This CDR3 region has 14 residues. CDR3 amino acids: CASTSGTGSGELFF. The CDR3 nucleotides read TGTGCCAGCACCTCCGGGACAGGGTCCGGGGAGCTGTTTTTT.

This chain uses TRBV4-3 with TRBJ2-7, with D possibly TRBD2 on 5 matching bases. Germline loops: CDR1 LGHNA, CDR2 YSLEER. Trimming left V 0 bases short and J 8 bases short, with 20 bases between. CDR3 length equals 16 residues. The CDR3 nucleotides are TGCGCCAGCAGCCAAGAGGTGGCAGGTAAACTAGGGAAGCAGTACTTC. Amino acid sequence: CASSQEVAGKLGKQYF.

The chain uses TRBV20-1 and TRBJ1-5; D is perhaps TRBD1 (5 bases). Trimming took off 2 bases at V and 3 bases at J, with 11 bases between the two ends. This CDR3 has 14 residues. Germline V CDR1 and CDR2: DFQATT, SNEGSKA (reference sequence). The CDR3 region has the DNA TGCAGTGCTAGATCCCCGGGGGACAATCAGCCCCAGCATTTT. It codes for CSARSPGDNQPQHF.

This clonotype was seen ten or more times. The chain is built from TRBV9 and TRBJ2-1, with D possibly being TRBD1 (5 bases). Between the trimmed V and J ends, which lost 2 bases and 10 bases, there was a span of 10 bases. Germline loops: CDR1 SGDLS, CDR2 YYNGEE. The CDR3 consists of 12 residues. The CDR3 region is CASSVLWGEQFF. The CDR3 DNA reads as TGTGCCAGCAGCGTGCTTTGGGGCGAGCAGTTCTTC.